Shown below are 18 T cell receptor beta chains from a single sample sequenced in a study of monozygotic twins with inflammatory bowel disease. With the 5' RACE reads reprocessed, TCRdb shows one record per CDR3 protein and no DNA. Recorded for this sample: about 300,000 distinct CDR3 sequences. Sequenced material: blood. These TCRs come from a human donor with ulcerative colitis or Crohn's disease, or a healthy co-twin of an affected twin (not recorded which).

CDR3 in amino acids: CASDWGSNQPQHF. The rearrangement uses TRBV12-3 or TRBV12-4 and TRBJ1-5. The CDR3 has 13 amino acids.

The chain recombines TRBV7-2 with TRBJ1-2; the TRBD1 assignment by TCRdb is unverifiable without DNA. This CDR3 region has 15 residues. Germline V CDR1 and CDR2: SGHTA, FQGNSA. This chain's CDR3 is CASSLSGQIFYGYTF.

The chain recombines TRBV3-1 with TRBJ2-1; the TCRdb call, TRBD1, lacks DNA for checking. Germline V gene lookup returns CDR1 LGHDT and CDR2 YNNKEL (reference sequence). This CDR3 has 12 amino acids. The CDR3 here is CASSPPLGVQFF.

The gene calls are TRBV7-9 and TRBJ2-1; the TRBD1 assignment by TCRdb is unverifiable without DNA. The CDR3 is made up of 13 amino acids. In germline, CDR1 is SEHNR, CDR2 FQNEAQ (reference sequence). The CDR3 protein is CASSQGLGSEQFF.

The CDR3 region is CASGGSDTEAFF. The chain has TRBV2 and TRBJ1-1; with no DNA, the TCRdb D assignment of TRBD1 cannot be verified. CDR3 length: 12 residues. The germline CDR1 and CDR2 sequences are SNHLY and FYNNEI. The variable domain in full, completed from reference TRBV2 and TRBJ1-1, reads EPEVTQTPSHQVTQMGQEVILRCVPISNHLYFYWYRQILGQKVEFLVSFYNNEISEKSEIFDDQFSVERPDGSNFTLKIRSTKLEDSAMYFCASGGSDTEAFFGQGTRLTVV.

The gene calls are TRBV29-1 and TRBJ2-5; TCRdb's D call of TRBD1 is untestable without DNA. Germline V gives CDR1 SQVTM, CDR2 ANQGSEA. This CDR3 comprises 16 residues. CDR3 amino acids: CSALKRRAGSRETQYF. The whole variable domain, filled in from reference TRBV29-1 and TRBJ2-5, reads SAVISQKPSRDICQRGTSLTIQCQVDSQVTMMFWYRQQPGQSLTLIATANQGSEATYESGFVIDKFPISRPNLTFSTLTVSNMSPEDSSIYLCSALKRRAGSRETQYFGPGTRLLVL.

The chain combines TRBV11-2 with TRBJ1-6; checking the TCRdb D call of TRBD1 is not possible without DNA. The germline V gene has CDR1 SGHAT and CDR2 FQNNGV. This CDR3 is built from 15 residues. The CDR3 is CATHRGSSYNSPLHF.

The CDR3 protein is CASSKDQGAPNEKLFF. V is TRBV21-1 and J is TRBJ1-4; TCRdb calls TRBD1, which cannot be checked without DNA. TRBV21-1 corresponds to a pseudogene. The CDR3 loop spans 16 amino acids.

V is TRBV6-2 or TRBV6-3 and J is TRBJ1-2. Germline V gene data show CDR1 as MNHEY and CDR2 as SVGEGT. The CDR3 spans 12 residues. The CDR3 protein is CASSQDLYGYTF.

The genes are TRBV12-3 or TRBV12-4 and TRBJ2-1; the TCRdb D gene call, TRBD2, has no DNA to confirm it. There are 13 residues in the CDR3. The CDR3 protein is CASNAGVRDEQFF.

This chain joins TRBV28 and TRBJ2-3; absent DNA, TCRdb's TRBD2 call cannot be checked. Per germline, CDR1 MDHEN and CDR2 SYDVKM. The CDR3 consists of 15 residues. The CDR3 reads CASSLVGQGTDTQYF.

The chain couples TRBV11-2 to TRBJ2-2; the D gene TCRdb calls, TRBD1, cannot be checked with no DNA. Germline V CDR1 and CDR2: SGHAT, FQNNGV. CDR3 length equals 15 residues. This chain's CDR3 is CASSLGLQGTGELFF.

The chain has TRBV9 and TRBJ2-1; TCRdb picks TRBD2, but there is no DNA to check that call. The CDR3 runs to 15 residues. Looked up from germline, CDR1 is SGDLS and CDR2 is YYNGEE. This CDR3 reads CASSVTSGSHNEQFF.

The chain recombines TRBV5-1 with TRBJ2-1; TCRdb's D call, TRBD1, is unchecked because there is no DNA. The CDR3 runs 14 residues. Germline CDR1 SGHRS, CDR2 YFSETQ. The CDR3: CASSLVGFLSEQFF.

The chain carries TRBV4-3 and TRBJ1-1; TCRdb selects TRBD1, and the lack of DNA leaves this call unchecked. The germline V gene encodes CDR1 LGHNA and CDR2 YSLEER. This CDR3 has 14 residues. The CDR3 sequence is CASSQERGVTEAFF.

The chain joins TRBV7-2 to TRBJ2-1; the TRBD2 assignment by TCRdb is unverifiable without DNA. The CDR3 runs to 22 residues. CDR1 and CDR2 from the germline V gene are SGHTA and FQGNSA. CDR3 residues: CASSPDRPLTSGLAGGGDEQFF.

The rearrangement joins TRBV12-3 or TRBV12-4 to TRBJ2-1; the TRBD2 assignment by TCRdb is unverifiable without DNA. The length of the CDR3 is 12 residues. The CDR3 loop is CASSLPFGDRIF.

This sequence joins TRBV3-1 and TRBJ2-1. Germline CDR1 and CDR2: LGHDT and YNNKEL (reference sequence). This CDR3 region has 15 residues. Here the CDR3 reads CASSQGTNPSNEQFF.